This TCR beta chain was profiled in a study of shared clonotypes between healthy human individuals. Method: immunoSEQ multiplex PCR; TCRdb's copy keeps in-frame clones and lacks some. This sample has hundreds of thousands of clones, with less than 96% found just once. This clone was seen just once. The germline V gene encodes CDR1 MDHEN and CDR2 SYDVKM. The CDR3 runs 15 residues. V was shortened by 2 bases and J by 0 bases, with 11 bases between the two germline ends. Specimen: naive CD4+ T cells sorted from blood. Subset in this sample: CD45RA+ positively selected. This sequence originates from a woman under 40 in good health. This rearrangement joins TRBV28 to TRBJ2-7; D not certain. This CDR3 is CASSLALFSSYEQYF. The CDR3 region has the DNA TGTGCCAGCAGTTTAGCCCTGTTTAGCTCCTACGAGCAGTACTTC.